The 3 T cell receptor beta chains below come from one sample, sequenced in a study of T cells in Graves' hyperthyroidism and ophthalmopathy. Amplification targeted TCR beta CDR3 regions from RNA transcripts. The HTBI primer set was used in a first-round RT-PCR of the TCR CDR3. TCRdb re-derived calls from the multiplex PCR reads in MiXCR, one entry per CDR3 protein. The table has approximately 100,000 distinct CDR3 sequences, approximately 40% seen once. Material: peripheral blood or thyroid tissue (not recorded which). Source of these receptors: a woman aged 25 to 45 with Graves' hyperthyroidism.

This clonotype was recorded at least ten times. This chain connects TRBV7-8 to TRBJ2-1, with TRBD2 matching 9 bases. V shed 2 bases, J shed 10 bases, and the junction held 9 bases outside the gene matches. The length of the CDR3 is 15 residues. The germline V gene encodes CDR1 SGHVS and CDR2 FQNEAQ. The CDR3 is CASSLIGGRANEQFF. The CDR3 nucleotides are TGTGCCAGCAGCTTAATCGGCGGGAGGGCTAACGAGCAGTTCTTC.

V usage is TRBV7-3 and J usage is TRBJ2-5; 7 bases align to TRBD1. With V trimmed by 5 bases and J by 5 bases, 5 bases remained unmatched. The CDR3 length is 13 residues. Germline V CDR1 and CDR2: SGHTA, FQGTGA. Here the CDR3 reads CASSPQGSETQYF. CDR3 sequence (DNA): TGTGCCAGCAGCCCACAGGGGTCGGAGACCCAGTACTTC.

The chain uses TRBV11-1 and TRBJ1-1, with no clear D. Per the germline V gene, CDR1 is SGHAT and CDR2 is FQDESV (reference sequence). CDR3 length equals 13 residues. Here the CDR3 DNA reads TGTGCTAGCCTACGAATTGCGAACACTGAAGCTTTCTTT. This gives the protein CASLRIANTEAFF.